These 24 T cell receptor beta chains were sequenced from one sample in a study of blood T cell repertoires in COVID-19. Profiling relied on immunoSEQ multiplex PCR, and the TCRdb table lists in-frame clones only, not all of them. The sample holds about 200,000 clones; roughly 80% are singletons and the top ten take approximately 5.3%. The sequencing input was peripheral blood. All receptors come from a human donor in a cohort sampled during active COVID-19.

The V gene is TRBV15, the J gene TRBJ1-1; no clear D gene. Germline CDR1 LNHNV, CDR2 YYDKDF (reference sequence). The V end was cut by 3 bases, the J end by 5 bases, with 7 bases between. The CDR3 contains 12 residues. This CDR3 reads CATSSQFTEAFF. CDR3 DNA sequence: TGTGCCACCAGCAGCCAGTTTACTGAAGCTTTCTTT.

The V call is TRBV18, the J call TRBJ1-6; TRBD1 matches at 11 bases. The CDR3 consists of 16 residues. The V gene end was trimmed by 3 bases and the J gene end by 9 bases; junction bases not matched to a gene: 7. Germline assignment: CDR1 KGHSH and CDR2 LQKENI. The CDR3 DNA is TGTGCCAGCTCACCCGGACAGGGGGCGATTGGTTCACCCCTCCACTTT. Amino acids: CASSPGQGAIGSPLHF.

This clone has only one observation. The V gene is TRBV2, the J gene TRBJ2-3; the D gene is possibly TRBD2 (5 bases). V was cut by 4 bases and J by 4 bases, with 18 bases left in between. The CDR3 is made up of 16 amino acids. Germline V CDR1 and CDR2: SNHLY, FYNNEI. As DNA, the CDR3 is TGTGCCAGCAGTGGTTTAGGACTTTTGCAGTCAGATACGCAGTATTTT. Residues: CASSGLGLLQSDTQYF.

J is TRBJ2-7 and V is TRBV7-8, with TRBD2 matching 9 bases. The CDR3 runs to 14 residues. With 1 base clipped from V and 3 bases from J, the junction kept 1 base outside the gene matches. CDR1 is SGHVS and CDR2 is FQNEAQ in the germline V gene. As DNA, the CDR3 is TGTGCCAGCAGCTTAGTAGCGGGAGACTACGAGCAGTACTTC. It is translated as CASSLVAGDYEQYF. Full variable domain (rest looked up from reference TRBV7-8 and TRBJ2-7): GAGVSQSPRYKVAKRGQDVALRCDPISGHVSLFWYQQALGQGPEFLTYFQNEAQLDKSGLPSDRFFAERPEGSVSTLKIQRTQQEDSAVYLCASSLVAGDYEQYFGPGTRLTVT.

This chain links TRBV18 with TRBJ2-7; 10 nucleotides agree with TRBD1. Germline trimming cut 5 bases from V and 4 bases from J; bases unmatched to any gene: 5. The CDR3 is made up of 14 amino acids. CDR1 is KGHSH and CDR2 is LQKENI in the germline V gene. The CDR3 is CASSGRDRGYEQYF. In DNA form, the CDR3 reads TGTGCCAGCTCAGGCCGGGACAGGGGTTACGAGCAGTACTTC.

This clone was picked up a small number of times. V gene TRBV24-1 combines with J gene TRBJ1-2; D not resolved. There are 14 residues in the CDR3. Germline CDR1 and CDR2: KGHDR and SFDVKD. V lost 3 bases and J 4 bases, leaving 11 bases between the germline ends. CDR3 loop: CATSDAGGPYGYTF. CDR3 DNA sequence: TGTGCCACCAGTGATGCAGGTGGCCCCTATGGCTACACCTTC.

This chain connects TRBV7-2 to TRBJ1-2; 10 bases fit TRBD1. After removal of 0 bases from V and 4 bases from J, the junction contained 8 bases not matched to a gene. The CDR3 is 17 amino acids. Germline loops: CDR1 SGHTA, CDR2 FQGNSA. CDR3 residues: CASSLARQGASVYGYTF. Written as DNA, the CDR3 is TGTGCCAGCAGCTTAGCGAGACAGGGGGCGTCGGTCTATGGCTACACCTTC. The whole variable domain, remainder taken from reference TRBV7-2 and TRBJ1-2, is GAGVSQSPSNKVTEKGKDVELRCDPISGHTALYWYRQSLGQGLEFLIYFQGNSAPDKSGLPSDRFSAERTGGSVSTLTIQRTQQEDSAVYLCASSLARQGASVYGYTFGSGTRLTVV.

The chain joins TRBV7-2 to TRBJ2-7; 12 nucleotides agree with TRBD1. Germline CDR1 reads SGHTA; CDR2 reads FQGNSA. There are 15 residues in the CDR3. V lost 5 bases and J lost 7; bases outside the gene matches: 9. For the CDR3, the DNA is TGTGCCAGCAGCGCAGGGGACAGGGGGCGAGGGGAGCAGTACTTC. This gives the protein CASSAGDRGRGEQYF.

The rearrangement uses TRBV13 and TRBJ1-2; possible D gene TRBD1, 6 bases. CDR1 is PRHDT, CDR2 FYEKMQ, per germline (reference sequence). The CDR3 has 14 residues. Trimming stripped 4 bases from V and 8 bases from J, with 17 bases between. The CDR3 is CASSSEQGFGGYTF. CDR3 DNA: TGTGCCAGCAGCTCAGAACAGGGTTTCGGGGGCTACACCTTC.

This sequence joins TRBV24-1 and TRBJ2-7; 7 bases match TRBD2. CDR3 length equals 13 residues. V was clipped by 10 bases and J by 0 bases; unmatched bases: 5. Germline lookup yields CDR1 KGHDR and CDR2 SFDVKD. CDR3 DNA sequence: TGTGCCACGATGACTAGCACCTCCTACGAGCAGTACTTC. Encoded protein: CATMTSTSYEQYF.

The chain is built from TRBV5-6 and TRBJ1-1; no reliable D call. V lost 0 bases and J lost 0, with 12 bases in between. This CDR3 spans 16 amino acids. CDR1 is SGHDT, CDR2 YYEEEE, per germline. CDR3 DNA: TGTGCCAGCAGCTTGGGGGGAGTGTCGGTGAACACTGAAGCTTTCTTT. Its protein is CASSLGGVSVNTEAFF.

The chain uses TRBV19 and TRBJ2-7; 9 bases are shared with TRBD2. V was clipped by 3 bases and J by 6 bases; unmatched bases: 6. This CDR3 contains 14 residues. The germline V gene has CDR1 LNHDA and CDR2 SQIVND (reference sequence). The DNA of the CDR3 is TGTGCCAGTAGTATTTCTAGCGGGGCGGTCGAGCAGTACTTC. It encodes CASSISSGAVEQYF.

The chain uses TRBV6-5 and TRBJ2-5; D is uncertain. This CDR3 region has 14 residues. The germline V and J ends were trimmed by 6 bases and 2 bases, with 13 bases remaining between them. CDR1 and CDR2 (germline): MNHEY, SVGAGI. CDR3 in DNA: TGTGCCAGCAGCCGCCACAGAAAACAAGAGACCCAGTACTTC. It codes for CASSRHRKQETQYF.

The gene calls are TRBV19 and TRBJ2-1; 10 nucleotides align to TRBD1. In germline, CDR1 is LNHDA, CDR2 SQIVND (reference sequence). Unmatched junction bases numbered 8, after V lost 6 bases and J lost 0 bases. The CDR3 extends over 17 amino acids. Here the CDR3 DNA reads TGTGCCAGTAGCCCGGACAGGGGGGTCTCCTCCTACAATGAGCAGTTCTTC. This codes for CASSPDRGVSSYNEQFF.

The CDR3: CASSSVPSYEQYF. The DNA for the CDR3 is TGTGCCAGCAGCTCTGTTCCTAGCTACGAGCAGTACTTC. This rearrangement joins TRBV7-2 to TRBJ2-7; no clear D. Germline V gene data show CDR1 as SGHTA and CDR2 as FQGNSA. Trimming stripped 4 bases from V and 3 bases from J, with 10 bases between. The CDR3 length is 13 residues.

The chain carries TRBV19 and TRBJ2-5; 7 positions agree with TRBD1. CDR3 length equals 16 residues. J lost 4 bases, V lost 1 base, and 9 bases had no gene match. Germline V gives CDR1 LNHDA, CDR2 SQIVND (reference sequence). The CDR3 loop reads CASSIVPRQGRETQYF. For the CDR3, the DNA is TGTGCCAGTAGTATAGTTCCGCGACAGGGTAGAGAGACCCAGTACTTC.

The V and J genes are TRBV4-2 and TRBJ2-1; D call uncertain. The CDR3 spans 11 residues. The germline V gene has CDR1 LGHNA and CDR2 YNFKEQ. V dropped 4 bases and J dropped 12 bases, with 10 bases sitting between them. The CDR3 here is CASSLNAGQFF. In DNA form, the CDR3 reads TGTGCCAGCAGCCTTAATGCAGGGCAGTTCTTC.

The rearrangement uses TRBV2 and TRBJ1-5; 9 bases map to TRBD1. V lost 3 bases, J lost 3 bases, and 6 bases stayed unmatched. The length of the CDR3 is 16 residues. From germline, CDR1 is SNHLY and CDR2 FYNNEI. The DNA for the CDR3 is TGTGCCAGCAGTGACTTGGGGACAGGGAACAATCAGCCCCAGCATTTT. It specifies CASSDLGTGNNQPQHF.

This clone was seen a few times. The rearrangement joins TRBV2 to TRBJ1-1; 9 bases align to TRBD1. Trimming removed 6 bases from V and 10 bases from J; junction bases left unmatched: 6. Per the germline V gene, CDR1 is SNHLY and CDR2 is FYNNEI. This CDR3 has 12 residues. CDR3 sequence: CASSGQGRGAFF. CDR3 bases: TGTGCCAGCAGCGGACAGGGGAGAGGAGCTTTCTTT. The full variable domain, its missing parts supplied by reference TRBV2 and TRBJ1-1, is EPEVTQTPSHQVTQMGQEVILRCVPISNHLYFYWYRQILGQKVEFLVSFYNNEISEKSEIFDDQFSVERPDGSNFTLKIRSTKLEDSAMYFCASSGQGRGAFFGQGTRLTVV.

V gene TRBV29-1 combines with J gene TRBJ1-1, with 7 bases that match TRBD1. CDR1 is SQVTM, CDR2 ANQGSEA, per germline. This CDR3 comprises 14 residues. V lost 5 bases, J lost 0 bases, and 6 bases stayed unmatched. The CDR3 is CSVLTGTMNTEAFF. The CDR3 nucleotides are TGCAGCGTTCTGACAGGGACCATGAACACTGAAGCTTTCTTT.

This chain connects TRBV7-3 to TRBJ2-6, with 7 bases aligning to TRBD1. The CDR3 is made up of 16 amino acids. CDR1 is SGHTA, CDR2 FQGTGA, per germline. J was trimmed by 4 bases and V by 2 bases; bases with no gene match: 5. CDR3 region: CASSLGRGTGANVLTF. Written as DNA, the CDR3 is TGTGCCAGCAGCTTAGGCAGGGGGACGGGGGCCAACGTCCTGACTTTC. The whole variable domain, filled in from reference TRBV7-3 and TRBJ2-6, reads GAGVSQTPSNKVTEKGKYVELRCDPISGHTALYWYRQSLGQGPEFLIYFQGTGAADDSGLPNDRFFAVRPEGSVSTLKIQRTERGDSAVYLCASSLGRGTGANVLTFGAGSRLTVL.

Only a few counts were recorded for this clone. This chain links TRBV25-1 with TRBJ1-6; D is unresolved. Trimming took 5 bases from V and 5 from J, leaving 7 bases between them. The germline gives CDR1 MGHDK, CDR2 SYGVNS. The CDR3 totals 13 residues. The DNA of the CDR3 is TGTGCCAGCAGTCGCAGTCATAATTCACCCCTCCACTTT. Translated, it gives CASSRSHNSPLHF.

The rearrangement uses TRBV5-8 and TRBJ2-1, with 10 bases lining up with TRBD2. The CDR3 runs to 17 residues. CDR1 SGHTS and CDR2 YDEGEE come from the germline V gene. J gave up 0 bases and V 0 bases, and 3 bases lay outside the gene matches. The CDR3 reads CASSLALAGSSYNEQFF. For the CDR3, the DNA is TGTGCCAGCAGCTTGGCACTAGCGGGGAGCTCCTACAATGAGCAGTTCTTC.

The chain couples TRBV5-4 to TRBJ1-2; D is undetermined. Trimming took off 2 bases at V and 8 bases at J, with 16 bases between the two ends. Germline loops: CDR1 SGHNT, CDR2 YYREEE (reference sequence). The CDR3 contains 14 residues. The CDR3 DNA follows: TGTGCCAGCAGCTTTTGGAACAGAAATGAAGGCTACACCTTC. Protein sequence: CASSFWNRNEGYTF.